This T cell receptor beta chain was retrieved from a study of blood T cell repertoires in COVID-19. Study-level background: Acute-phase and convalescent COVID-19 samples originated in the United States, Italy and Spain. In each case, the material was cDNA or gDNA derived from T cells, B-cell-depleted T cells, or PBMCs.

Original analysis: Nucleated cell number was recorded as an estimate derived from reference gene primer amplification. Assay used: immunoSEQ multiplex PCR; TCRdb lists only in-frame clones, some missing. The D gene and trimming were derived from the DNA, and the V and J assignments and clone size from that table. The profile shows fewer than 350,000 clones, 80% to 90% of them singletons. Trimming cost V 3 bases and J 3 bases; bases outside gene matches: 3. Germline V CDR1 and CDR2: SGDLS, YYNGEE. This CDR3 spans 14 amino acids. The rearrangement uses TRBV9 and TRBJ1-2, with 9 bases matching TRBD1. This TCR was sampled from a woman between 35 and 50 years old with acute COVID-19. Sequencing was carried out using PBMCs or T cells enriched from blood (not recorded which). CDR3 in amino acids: CASSGDRGDYGYTF. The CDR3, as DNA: TGTGCCAGCAGCGGTGACAGGGGGGACTATGGCTACACCTTC.